The entry below describes one TCR beta chain. As yet, its antigen is unknown. The sample belongs to a study of T cells after yellow fever vaccination. By 5'RACE template switching, TCR cDNA was produced, with a universal primer site and UMIs added in the process. TCRdb redid the calling of the 5' RACE reads with MiXCR, one entry per CDR3 protein. The table includes a few hundred thousand distinct CDR3 sequences, roughly 8.7% detected once. General study findings and limits: Among all clonotypes, a small share was observed in both CD4 and CD8 compartments. The secondary response peaked faster, at day 5 versus 15, but was weaker. Researchers cautioned that FACS-sorted repertoires could harbor abundant clonotypes contaminating from the bulk population.

Germline CDR1 is SGDLS and CDR2 is YYNGEE. Trimming shortened V by 2 bases and J by 7 bases, and 12 bases separated the two germline ends. The CDR3 loop spans 14 amino acids. This sequence was found in a young man who received the YFV17D yellow fever vaccine. Sequencing was performed on PBMCs, taken on the day of the first yellow fever vaccination. The V and J genes are TRBV9 and TRBJ2-2; D unclear. The DNA of the CDR3 is TGTGCCAGCAGCGTTTTGGTAACGGGCGGGGAGCTGTTTTTT. Amino acid sequence: CASSVLVTGGELFF. The full variable domain, in which reference TRBV9 and TRBJ2-2 provide the parts outside the CDR3, is DSGVTQTPKHLITATGQRVTLRCSPRSGDLSVYWYQQSLDQGLQFLIQYYNGEERAKGNILERFSAQQFPDLHSELNLSSLELGDSALYFCASSVLVTGGELFFGEGSRLTVL.